This T cell receptor (beta chain) appears in the sequencing data of a study of blood T cell repertoires in COVID-19. About the research overall: Nucleic acid was either cDNA or gDNA, and it came from T cells, B-cell-depleted T cells, or PBMCs.

Original handling: Quantification of nucleated cells was approximated via reference gene primer amplification. Assay used: immunoSEQ multiplex PCR; TCRdb lists only in-frame clones, some missing. V and J calls and clone size are those listed in that table; D and trimming were worked out from the DNA. Altogether around 380,000 clones are present, 70% to 90% being singletons, with the ten largest covering approximately 1.2%. This clone was found a few times. The germline gives CDR1 SGHRS, CDR2 YFSETQ. Trimming took 9 bases from V and 7 from J, leaving 17 bases between them. The CDR3 spans 14 residues. The recovered donors of Cohort 3 showed two negative PCRs, clearance, or symptom resolution.

The sequence was obtained from a man aged 30 to 45 who had recovered from COVID-19. The sequencing input was PBMCs or T cells enriched from blood (not recorded which). The chain has TRBV5-1 and TRBJ1-6; maybe TRBD1 (6 bases). CDR3 sequence: CATSTGQFNSPLHF. The CDR3 nucleotides are TGCGCCACCTCTACCGGACAGTTCAATTCACCCCTCCACTTT.